This T cell receptor beta chain was recovered during a study of blood T cell repertoires in COVID-19. Study information: PBMCs, B-cell-depleted T cells, or T cells provided the cDNA or gDNA that made up the material.

CDR1 is MNHEY and CDR2 is SMNVEV in the germline V gene (reference sequence). The CDR3 extends over 14 amino acids. Losses at the gene ends were 4 bases for V and 2 bases for J; bases not matched to a gene: 4. Assay: immunoSEQ multiplex PCR; the TCRdb copy retains only in-frame clones and omits some. The sample gives 150,000 to 200,000 clones, over 70% of which show up once; about 6.9% is in the top ten. The TCR comes from a man aged 60 to 75 with acute or convalescent COVID-19. The chain couples TRBV27 to TRBJ2-7; 8 bases match TRBD2. Sequencing was performed on peripheral blood. CDR3 sequence reads: CASSWSGSAYEQYF. The CDR3 nucleotides read TGTGCCAGCAGTTGGAGCGGGAGCGCCTACGAGCAGTACTTC.